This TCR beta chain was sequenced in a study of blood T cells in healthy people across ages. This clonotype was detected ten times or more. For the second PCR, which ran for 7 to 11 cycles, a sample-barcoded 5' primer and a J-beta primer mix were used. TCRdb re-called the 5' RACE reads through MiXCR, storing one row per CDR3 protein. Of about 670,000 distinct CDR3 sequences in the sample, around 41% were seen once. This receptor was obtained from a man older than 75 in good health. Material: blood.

The chain's CDR3 is CSASTSGGLVYEQYF. As DNA, the CDR3 is TGCAGTGCTAGTACCTCGGGGGGGCTGGTATACGAGCAGTACTTC. V is TRBV20-1 and J is TRBJ2-7, with 8 bases that match TRBD2. The CDR3 loop spans 15 amino acids. Germline-derived CDR1 and CDR2 are DFQATT and SNEGSKA (reference sequence). With V trimmed by 3 bases and J by 4 bases, 11 bases remained unmatched.